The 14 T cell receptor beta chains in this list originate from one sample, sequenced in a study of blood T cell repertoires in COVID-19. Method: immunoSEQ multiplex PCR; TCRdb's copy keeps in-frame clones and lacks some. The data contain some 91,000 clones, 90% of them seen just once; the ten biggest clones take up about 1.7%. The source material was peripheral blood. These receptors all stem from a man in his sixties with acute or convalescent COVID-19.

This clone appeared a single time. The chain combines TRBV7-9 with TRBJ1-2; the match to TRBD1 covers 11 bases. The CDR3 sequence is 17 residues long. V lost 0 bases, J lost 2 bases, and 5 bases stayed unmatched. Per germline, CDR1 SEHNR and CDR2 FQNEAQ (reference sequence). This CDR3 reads CASSLAGQGVWNYGYTF. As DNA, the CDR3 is TGTGCCAGCAGCTTAGCGGGACAGGGGGTTTGGAACTATGGCTACACCTTC. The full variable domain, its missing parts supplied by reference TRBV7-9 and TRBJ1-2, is DTGVSQNPRHKITKRGQNVTFRCDPISEHNRLYWYRQTLGQGPEFLTYFQNEAQLEKSRLLSDRFSAERPKGSFSTLEIQRTEQGDSAMYLCASSLAGQGVWNYGYTFGSGTRLTVV.

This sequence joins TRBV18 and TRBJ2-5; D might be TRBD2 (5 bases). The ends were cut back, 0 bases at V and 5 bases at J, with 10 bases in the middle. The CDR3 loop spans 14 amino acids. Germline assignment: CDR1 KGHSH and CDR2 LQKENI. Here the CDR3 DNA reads TGTGCCAGCTCACCACCGGGTAGGGAGGAGACCCAGTACTTC. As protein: CASSPPGREETQYF.

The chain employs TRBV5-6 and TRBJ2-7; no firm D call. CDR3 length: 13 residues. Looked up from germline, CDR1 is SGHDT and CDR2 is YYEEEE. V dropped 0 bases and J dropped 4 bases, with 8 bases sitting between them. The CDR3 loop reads CASSLGPQYEQYV. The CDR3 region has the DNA TGTGCCAGCAGCTTGGGGCCCCAATACGAGCAGTACGTC.

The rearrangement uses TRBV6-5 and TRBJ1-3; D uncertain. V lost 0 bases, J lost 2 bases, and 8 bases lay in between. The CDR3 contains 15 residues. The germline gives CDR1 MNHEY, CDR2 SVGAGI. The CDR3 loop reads CASSYSTGTGNTIYF. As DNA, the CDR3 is TGTGCCAGCAGTTACTCCACGGGGACTGGAAACACCATATATTTT.

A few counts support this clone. The CDR3 DNA reads as TGTGCCGCTTCGTCCGGGTCTGGATCACCCCTCCACTTT. This translates into CAASSGSGSPLHF. The chain employs TRBV5-6 and TRBJ1-6, with D uncertain. CDR1 and CDR2 (germline): SGHDT, YYEEEE. This CDR3 is 13 amino acids long. Trimming removed 10 bases from V and 10 bases from J, with 18 bases in between.

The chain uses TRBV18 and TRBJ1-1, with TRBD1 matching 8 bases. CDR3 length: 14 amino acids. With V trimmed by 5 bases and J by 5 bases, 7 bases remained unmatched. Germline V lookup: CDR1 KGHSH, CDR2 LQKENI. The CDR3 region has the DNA TGTGCCAGCTCAAAACAGGGGGAAGGGACTGAAGCTTTCTTT. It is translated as CASSKQGEGTEAFF.

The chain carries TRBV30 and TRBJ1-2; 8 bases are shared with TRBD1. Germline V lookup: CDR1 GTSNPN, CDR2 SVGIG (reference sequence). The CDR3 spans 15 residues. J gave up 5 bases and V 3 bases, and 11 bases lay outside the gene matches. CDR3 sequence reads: CAWRPNRGEGYGYTF. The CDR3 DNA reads TGTGCCTGGAGACCCAACAGGGGGGAAGGGTATGGCTACACCTTC.

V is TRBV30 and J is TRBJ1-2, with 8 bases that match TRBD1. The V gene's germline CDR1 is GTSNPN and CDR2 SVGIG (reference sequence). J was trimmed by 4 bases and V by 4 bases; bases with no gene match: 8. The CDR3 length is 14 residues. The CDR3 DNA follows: TGTGCCTGGACTATCGGACAGGGAAGCTATGGCTACACCTTC. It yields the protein CAWTIGQGSYGYTF.

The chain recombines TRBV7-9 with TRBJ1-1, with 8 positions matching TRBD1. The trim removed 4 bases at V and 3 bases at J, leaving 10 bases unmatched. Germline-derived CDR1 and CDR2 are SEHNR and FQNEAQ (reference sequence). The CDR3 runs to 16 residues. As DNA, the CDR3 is TGTGCCAGCAGCTCCCGGAACAGGGGGTTTGACACTGAAGCTTTCTTT. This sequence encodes CASSSRNRGFDTEAFF.

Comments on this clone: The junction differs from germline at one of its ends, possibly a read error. CDR3 amino acids: CASSQAKYGYTF. In DNA, the CDR3 is TGTGCCAGCAGCCAAGCTAAGTATGGCTACACCTTC. The chain recombines TRBV3-1 (or the pseudogene TRBV3-2) with TRBJ1-2; unclear D gene. CDR1 LGHDT and CDR2 YNNKEL come from the germline V gene (reference sequence). The CDR3 extends over 12 amino acids.

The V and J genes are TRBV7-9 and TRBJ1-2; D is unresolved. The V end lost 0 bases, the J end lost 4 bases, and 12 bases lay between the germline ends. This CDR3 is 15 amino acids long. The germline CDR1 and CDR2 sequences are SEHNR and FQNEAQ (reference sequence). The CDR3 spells CASSLAEGRIYGYTF. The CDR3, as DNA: TGTGCCAGCAGCTTAGCGGAGGGCAGGATCTATGGCTACACCTTC.

The DNA for the CDR3 is TGTGCCAGCAGCGTAGGCGGGGGTCATTACAATGAGCAGTTCTTC. It yields the protein CASSVGGGHYNEQFF. The chain joins TRBV9 to TRBJ2-1; TRBD2 matches 7 bases. The V gene end was trimmed by 0 bases and the J gene end by 4 bases; junction bases not matched to a gene: 4. The CDR3 contains 15 residues. CDR1 SGDLS and CDR2 YYNGEE come from the germline V gene.

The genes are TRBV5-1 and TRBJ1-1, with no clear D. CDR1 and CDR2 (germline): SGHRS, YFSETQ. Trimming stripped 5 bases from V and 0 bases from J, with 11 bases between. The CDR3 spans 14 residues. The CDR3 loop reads CASRWGAVNTEAFF. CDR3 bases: TGCGCCAGCAGATGGGGAGCCGTGAACACTGAAGCTTTCTTT.

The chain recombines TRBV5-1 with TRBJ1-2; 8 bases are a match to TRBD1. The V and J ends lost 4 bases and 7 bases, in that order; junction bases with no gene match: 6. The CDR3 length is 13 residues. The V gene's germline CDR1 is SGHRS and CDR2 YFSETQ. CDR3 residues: CASSDFGQGGYTF. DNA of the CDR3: TGCGCCAGCAGCGACTTCGGACAGGGTGGCTACACCTTC.